This T cell receptor (beta chain) was observed in a study of Graves' ophthalmopathy and Graves' hyperthyroidism. Across the whole study: The authors collected peripheral blood at initial diagnosis, before any treatment.

Additional autoimmune diseases, uncontrolled infections, pregnancy or lactation disqualified patients. RNA served as the template for amplifying TCR beta CDR3 regions. RT-PCR in the first round used HTBI primers; a second-round multiplex PCR followed. TCRdb independently ran MiXCR on the multiplex PCR reads; one entry per CDR3 protein. The sample comprises about 400,000 distinct CDR3 sequences, 15% to 19% of which are singletons, and about 7% rests with the top ten. At least ten counts were recorded for this clonotype. Sequencing was carried out using peripheral blood. The source is a woman aged 18-29 years with stable Graves' hyperthyroidism.

DNA of the CDR3: TGTGCCAGCAGCCTCCTTGGAAGACGGACTGAAGCTTTCTTT. Protein: CASSLLGRRTEAFF. The V and J genes are TRBV7-3 and TRBJ1-1, with D uncertain. The CDR3 loop spans 14 amino acids. Trimming left V 5 bases short and J 5 bases short, with 15 bases between. Germline lookup yields CDR1 SGHTA and CDR2 FQGTGA. Looking up the rest from reference TRBV7-3 and TRBJ1-1 gives the full variable domain: GAGVSQTPSNKVTEKGKYVELRCDPISGHTALYWYRQSLGQGPEFLIYFQGTGAADDSGLPNDRFFAVRPEGSVSTLKIQRTERGDSAVYLCASSLLGRRTEAFFGQGTRLTVV.